This TCR beta chain originates from a study of regulatory T cells in long-lasting Graves disease. Study-wide points: The TCR repertoire of persistent Graves' patients was less diverse than that of newly diagnosed ones.

This clonotype was seen a single time. Its antigen is not known. The conserved final phenylalanine or tryptophan is absent from the CDR3, which likely points to a read error. V shed 6 bases and J shed 6 bases, with 21 bases lying between them. The CDR3 is 15 amino acids. The germline V gene has CDR1 SEHNR and CDR2 FQNEAQ (reference sequence). Combining iRepertoire HTBI primers with Arm-PCR of CDR3 regions, the authors built TCR beta libraries. TCRdb recomputed calls from the multiplex PCR reads with MiXCR, one row per CDR3 protein. The data contain a few hundred thousand distinct CDR3 sequences, roughly 16% of them singletons. Sample time point: newly diagnosed GD, antithyroid drugs for less than 3 months. PBMC-extracted RNA yielded the TCR library. Separately, the same data were catalogued under a study of T cells in Graves' hyperthyroidism and ophthalmopathy. That paper adds: Across 18 months, stable Graves' hyperthyroidism was marked by no progression to ophthalmopathy. The model's output predicted ophthalmopathy at a median of roughly 6.9 months prior to onset.

The chain recombines TRBV7-9 with TRBJ2-7; no definite D call. The material was peripheral blood mononuclear cells (PBMCs), obtained at new diagnosis, from a patient treated with antithyroid drugs. This clonotype was sampled from a woman younger than 35 with Graves disease. CDR3 DNA sequence: TGTGCCAGCAGTATCGGACCCCGCTCCTATGGCGAGCAGTACCTC. Translating gives CASSIGPRSYGEQYL.